This T cell receptor beta chain was documented in a study of CD8 T cells in Susac syndrome. CDR1 is MNHEY, CDR2 SMNVEV, per germline (reference sequence). This CDR3 is built from 14 residues. V was pared by 3 bases and J by 4 bases, with 1 base of the junction left unmatched. After extraction with the RNeasy kit, about 0.45 to 1 ug of the RNA was reverse transcribed using random hexamers. One entry per CDR3 protein results from TCRdb running MiXCR on the immunoSEQ multiplex PCR reads. The table has 330,000 or so distinct CDR3 sequences, 75% to 85% seen once. This receptor was taken from a human donor with multiple sclerosis. The chain joins TRBV27 to TRBJ1-4, with 8 bases identical to TRBD1. Sequences were obtained from CD8+ T cells from PBMCs. CDR3 loop: CASSFDRGNEKLFF. The CDR3 bases are TGTGCCAGCAGTTTCGACAGGGGTAATGAAAAACTGTTTTTT.